This T cell receptor (beta chain) appears in the sequencing data of a study of blood T cell repertoires in COVID-19. Overall study context: Acute and convalescent COVID-19 specimens originated in the United States, Italy and Spain.

The repertoire was sequenced with immunoSEQ multiplex PCR; TCRdb's copy has only in-frame clones and lacks some. Of around 250,000 clones listed, around 89% are singletons. Germline trimming cut 1 base from V and 5 bases from J; bases unmatched to any gene: 2. Germline assignment: CDR1 LNHDA and CDR2 SQIVND (reference sequence). This CDR3 is 15 amino acids long. The chain combines TRBV19 with TRBJ1-4; 9 nucleotides line up with TRBD1. The receptor was derived from a woman aged 60-75 years with COVID-19, enrolled during active disease. The sequenced material came from peripheral blood. In DNA, the CDR3 is TGTGCCAGTAGTATAGGGACAGGGGAAAATGAAAAACTGTTTTTT. Protein product: CASSIGTGENEKLFF.